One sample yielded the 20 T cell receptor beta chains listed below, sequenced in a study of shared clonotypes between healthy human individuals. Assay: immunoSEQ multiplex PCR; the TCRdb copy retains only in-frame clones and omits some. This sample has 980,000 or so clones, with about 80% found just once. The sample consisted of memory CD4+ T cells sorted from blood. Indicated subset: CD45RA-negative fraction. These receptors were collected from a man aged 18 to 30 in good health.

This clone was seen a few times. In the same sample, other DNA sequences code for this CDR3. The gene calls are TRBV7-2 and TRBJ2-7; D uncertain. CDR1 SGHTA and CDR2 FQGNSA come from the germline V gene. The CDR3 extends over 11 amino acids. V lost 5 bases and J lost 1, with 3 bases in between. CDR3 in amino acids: CASSPSYEQYF. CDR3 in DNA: TGTGCCAGCAGCCCGTCCTACGAGCAGTACTTC.

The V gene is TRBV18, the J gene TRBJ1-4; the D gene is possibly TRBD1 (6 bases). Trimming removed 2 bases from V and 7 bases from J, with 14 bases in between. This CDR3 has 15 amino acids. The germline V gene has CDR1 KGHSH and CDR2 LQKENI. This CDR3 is CASSPDRINTEKLFF. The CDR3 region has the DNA TGTGCCAGCTCACCAGACAGGATTAACACTGAAAAACTGTTTTTT.

Here the CDR3 reads CASSQEAGSNTGELFF. In DNA form, the CDR3 reads TGTGCCAGCAGCCAAGAGGCGGGCTCGAACACCGGGGAGCTGTTTTTT. The chain carries TRBV11-2 and TRBJ2-2, with D possibly being TRBD2 (5 bases). The CDR3 spans 16 residues. Germline assignment: CDR1 SGHAT and CDR2 FQNNGV. Trimming pared 5 bases from V and 0 bases from J, leaving 13 bases between. The variable domain in full, with the rest retrieved from reference TRBV11-2 and TRBJ2-2, is EAGVAQSPRYKIIEKRQSVAFWCNPISGHATLYWYQQILGQGPKLLIQFQNNGVVDDSQLPKDRFSAERLKGVDSTLKIQPAKLEDSAVYLCASSQEAGSNTGELFFGEGSRLTVL.

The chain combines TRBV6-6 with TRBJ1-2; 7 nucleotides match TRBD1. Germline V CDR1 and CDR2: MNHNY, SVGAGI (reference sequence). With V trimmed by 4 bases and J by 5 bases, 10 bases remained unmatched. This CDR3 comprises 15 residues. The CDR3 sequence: CASSSNGQAGYGYTF. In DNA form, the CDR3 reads TGTGCCAGCAGTTCAAACGGACAGGCCGGATATGGCTACACCTTC.

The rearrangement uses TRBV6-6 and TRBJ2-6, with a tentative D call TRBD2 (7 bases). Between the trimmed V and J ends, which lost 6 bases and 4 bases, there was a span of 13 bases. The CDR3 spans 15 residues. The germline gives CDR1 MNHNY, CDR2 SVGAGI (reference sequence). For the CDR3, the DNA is TGTGCCAGCAGCCAGAGGGGGGGAGGGGCCAACGTCCTGACTTTC. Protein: CASSQRGGGANVLTF.

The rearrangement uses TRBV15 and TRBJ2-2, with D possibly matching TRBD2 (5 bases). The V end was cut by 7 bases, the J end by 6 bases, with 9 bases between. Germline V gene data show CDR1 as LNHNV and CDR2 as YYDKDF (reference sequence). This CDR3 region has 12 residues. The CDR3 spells CATMRDAGELFF. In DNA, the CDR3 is TGTGCCACCATGAGGGATGCCGGGGAGCTGTTTTTT.

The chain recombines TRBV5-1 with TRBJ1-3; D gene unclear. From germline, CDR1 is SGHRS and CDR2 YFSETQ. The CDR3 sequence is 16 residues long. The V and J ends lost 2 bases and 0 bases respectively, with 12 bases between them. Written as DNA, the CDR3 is TGCGCCAGCAGCTTAAGGAGTTTAGACTCTGGAAACACCATATATTTT. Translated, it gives CASSLRSLDSGNTIYF.

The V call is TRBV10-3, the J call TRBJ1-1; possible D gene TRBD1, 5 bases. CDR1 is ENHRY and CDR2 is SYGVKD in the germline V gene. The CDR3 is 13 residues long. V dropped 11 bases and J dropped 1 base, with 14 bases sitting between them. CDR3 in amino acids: CAASRQSNTEAFF. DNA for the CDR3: TGTGCCGCTAGCCGACAGTCGAACACTGAAGCTTTCTTT.

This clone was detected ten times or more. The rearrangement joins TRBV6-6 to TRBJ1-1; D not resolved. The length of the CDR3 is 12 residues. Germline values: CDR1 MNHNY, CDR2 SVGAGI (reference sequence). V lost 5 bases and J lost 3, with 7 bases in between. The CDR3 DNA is TGTGCCAGCAGTGCCATGTACACTGAAGCTTTCTTT. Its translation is CASSAMYTEAFF.

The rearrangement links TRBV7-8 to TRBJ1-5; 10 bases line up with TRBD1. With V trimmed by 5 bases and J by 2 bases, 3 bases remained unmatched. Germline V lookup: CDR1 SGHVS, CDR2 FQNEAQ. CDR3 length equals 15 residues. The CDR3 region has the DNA TGTGCCAGCAGCGGACAGGGGGTTGGCAATCAGCCCCAGCATTTT. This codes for CASSGQGVGNQPQHF.

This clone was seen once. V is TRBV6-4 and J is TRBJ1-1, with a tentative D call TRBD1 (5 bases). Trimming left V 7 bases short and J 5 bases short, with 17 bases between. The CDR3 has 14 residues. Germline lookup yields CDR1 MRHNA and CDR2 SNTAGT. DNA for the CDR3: TGTGCCAGCAAAAAGGACCGGGGGGGTACTGAAGCTTTCTTT. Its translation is CASKKDRGGTEAFF.

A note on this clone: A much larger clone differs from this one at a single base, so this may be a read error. The CDR3 coding sequence is TGTGCCAGCAAAAACACCGGGGAGCTGTTTTTT. Its protein is CASKNTGELFF. The chain carries TRBV2 and TRBJ2-2; D ambiguous. The CDR3 has 11 residues. Per the germline V gene, CDR1 is SNHLY and CDR2 is FYNNEI. V dropped 7 bases and J dropped 2 bases, with 2 bases sitting between them. Full variable domain (remainder filled in from reference TRBV2 and TRBJ2-2): EPEVTQTPSHQVTQMGQEVILRCVPISNHLYFYWYRQILGQKVEFLVSFYNNEISEKSEIFDDQFSVERPDGSNFTLKIRSTKLEDSAMYFCASKNTGELFFGEGSRLTVL.

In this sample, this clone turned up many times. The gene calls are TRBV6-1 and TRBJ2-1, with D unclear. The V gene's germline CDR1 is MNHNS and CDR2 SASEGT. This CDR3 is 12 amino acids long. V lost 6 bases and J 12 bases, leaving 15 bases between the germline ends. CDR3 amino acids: CASSPQEVGQFF. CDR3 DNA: TGTGCCAGCAGCCCGCAAGAAGTTGGGCAGTTCTTC.

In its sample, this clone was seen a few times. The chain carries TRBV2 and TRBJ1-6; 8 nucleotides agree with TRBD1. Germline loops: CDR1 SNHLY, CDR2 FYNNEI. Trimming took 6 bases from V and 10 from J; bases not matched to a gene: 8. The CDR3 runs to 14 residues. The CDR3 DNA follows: TGTGCCAGCAGACCTGACAGGGGTCAGTCACCCCTCCACTTT. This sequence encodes CASRPDRGQSPLHF.

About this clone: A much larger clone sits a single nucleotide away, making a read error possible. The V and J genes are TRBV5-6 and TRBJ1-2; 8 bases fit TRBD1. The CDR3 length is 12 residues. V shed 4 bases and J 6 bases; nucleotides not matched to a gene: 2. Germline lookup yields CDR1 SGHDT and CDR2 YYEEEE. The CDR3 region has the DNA TGTGCCAGCAGCCGGACAGGGAATGGCTACACCTTC. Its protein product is CASSRTGNGYTF.

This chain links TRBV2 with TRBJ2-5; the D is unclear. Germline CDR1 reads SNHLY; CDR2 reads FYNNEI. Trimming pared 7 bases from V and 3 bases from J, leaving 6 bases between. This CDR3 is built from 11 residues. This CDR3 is CASKVEETQYF. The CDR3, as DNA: TGTGCCAGCAAGGTAGAAGAGACCCAGTACTTC.

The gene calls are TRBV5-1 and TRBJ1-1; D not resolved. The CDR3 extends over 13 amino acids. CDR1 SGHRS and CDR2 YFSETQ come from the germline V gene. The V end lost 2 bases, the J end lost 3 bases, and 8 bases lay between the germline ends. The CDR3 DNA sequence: TGCGCCAGCAGCTTAACCATCGACACTGAAGCTTTCTTT. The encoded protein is CASSLTIDTEAFF.

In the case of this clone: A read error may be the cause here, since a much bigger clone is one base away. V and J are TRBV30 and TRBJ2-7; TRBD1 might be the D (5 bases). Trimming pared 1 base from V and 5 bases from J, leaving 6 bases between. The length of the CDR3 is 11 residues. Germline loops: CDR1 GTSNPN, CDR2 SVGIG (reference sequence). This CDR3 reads CAWSDRNEQYF. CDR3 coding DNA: TGTGCCTGGAGTGACAGGAACGAGCAGTACTTC.

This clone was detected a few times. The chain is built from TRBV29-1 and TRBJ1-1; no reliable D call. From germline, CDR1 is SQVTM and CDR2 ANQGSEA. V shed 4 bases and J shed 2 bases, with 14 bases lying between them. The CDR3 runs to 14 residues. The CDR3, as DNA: TGCAGCGTTGTCCCTCGTGGAAAAAACACTGAAGCTTTCTTT. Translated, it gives CSVVPRGKNTEAFF.

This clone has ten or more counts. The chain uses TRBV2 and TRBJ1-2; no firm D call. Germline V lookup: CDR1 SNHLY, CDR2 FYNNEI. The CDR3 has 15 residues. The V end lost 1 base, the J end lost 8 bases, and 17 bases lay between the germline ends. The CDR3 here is CASSEELGRLMGYTF. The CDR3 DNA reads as TGTGCCAGCAGTGAAGAGTTAGGCAGACTTATGGGCTACACCTTC. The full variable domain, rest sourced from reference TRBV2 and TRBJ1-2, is EPEVTQTPSHQVTQMGQEVILRCVPISNHLYFYWYRQILGQKVEFLVSFYNNEISEKSEIFDDQFSVERPDGSNFTLKIRSTKLEDSAMYFCASSEELGRLMGYTFGSGTRLTVV.